The T cell receptor beta chain under discussion was sequenced for a study of blood T cell repertoires in COVID-19. V lost 3 bases and J lost 7; bases outside the gene matches: 3. This CDR3 spans 14 amino acids. Germline loops: CDR1 MNHEY, CDR2 SMNVEV (reference sequence). Some clones are missing from TCRdb's copy, which holds only in-frame ones; the method was immunoSEQ multiplex PCR. The sample records 350,000 to 400,000 clones, about 88% being singletons. Material for sequencing was peripheral blood. This chain connects TRBV27 to TRBJ1-6; 7 nucleotides line up with TRBD1. The receptor was derived from a woman aged 55-75 years with COVID-19, enrolled during active disease. CDR3 DNA sequence: TGTGCCAGCAGTTTGGGACAGTGGAATTCACCCCTCCACTTT. Its translation: CASSLGQWNSPLHF.